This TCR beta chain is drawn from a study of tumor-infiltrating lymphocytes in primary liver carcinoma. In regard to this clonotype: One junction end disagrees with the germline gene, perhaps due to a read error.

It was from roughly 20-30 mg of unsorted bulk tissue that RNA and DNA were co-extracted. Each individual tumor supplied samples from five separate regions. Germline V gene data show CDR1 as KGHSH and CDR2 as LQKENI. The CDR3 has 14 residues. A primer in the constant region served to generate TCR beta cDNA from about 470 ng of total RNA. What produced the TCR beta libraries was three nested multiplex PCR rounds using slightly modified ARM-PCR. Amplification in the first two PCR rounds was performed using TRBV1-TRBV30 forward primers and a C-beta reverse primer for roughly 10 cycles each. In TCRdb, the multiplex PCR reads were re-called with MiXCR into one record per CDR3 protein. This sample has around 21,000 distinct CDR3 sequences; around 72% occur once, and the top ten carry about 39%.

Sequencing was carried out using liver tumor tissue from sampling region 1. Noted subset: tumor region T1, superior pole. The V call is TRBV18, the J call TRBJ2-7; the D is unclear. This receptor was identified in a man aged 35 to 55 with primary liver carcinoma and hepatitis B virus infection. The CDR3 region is CASSPLHFSYEQYF. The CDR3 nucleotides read TGTGCCAGTTCACCACTGCACTTCTCCTACGAGCAGTACTTC.